This entry describes one T cell receptor beta chain. What it recognizes is unknown. CDR3 length: 14 amino acids. From germline, CDR1 is MNHEY and CDR2 SMNVEV (reference sequence). Between the trimmed V and J ends, which lost 5 bases and 4 bases, there was a span of 12 bases. This record belongs to a study of cytomegalovirus exposure and HLA in healthy donors. Study-wide results and limits: Most TCR sequences were seen very rarely across donors, but some public TCRs occurred in many. Analysis performed later showed TCR beta chains linked to HLA being more clonally expanded than equally common others. The authors later linked a missense DCLRE1C variant to TCR beta V- and J-gene trimming. The authors later found TCR association rates varying by HLA locus, with DRB1 most and HLA-C fewest.

The PCR was carried out with 60 Vbeta primers and 13 Jbeta primers. Clones were read by immunoSEQ multiplex PCR, and TCRdb kept only the in-frame ones, dropping some. The data contain 160,000 or so clones, around 78% of them singletons. This sequence joins TRBV27 and TRBJ1-3; D not resolved. This clonotype originated in a man aged 40-55 years in good health and CMV-seronegative. The sequenced sample was PBMCs. CDR3 coding DNA: TGTGCCAGCAGTCCTCTCCCGGTAGGAAACACCATATATTTT. This encodes CASSPLPVGNTIYF.